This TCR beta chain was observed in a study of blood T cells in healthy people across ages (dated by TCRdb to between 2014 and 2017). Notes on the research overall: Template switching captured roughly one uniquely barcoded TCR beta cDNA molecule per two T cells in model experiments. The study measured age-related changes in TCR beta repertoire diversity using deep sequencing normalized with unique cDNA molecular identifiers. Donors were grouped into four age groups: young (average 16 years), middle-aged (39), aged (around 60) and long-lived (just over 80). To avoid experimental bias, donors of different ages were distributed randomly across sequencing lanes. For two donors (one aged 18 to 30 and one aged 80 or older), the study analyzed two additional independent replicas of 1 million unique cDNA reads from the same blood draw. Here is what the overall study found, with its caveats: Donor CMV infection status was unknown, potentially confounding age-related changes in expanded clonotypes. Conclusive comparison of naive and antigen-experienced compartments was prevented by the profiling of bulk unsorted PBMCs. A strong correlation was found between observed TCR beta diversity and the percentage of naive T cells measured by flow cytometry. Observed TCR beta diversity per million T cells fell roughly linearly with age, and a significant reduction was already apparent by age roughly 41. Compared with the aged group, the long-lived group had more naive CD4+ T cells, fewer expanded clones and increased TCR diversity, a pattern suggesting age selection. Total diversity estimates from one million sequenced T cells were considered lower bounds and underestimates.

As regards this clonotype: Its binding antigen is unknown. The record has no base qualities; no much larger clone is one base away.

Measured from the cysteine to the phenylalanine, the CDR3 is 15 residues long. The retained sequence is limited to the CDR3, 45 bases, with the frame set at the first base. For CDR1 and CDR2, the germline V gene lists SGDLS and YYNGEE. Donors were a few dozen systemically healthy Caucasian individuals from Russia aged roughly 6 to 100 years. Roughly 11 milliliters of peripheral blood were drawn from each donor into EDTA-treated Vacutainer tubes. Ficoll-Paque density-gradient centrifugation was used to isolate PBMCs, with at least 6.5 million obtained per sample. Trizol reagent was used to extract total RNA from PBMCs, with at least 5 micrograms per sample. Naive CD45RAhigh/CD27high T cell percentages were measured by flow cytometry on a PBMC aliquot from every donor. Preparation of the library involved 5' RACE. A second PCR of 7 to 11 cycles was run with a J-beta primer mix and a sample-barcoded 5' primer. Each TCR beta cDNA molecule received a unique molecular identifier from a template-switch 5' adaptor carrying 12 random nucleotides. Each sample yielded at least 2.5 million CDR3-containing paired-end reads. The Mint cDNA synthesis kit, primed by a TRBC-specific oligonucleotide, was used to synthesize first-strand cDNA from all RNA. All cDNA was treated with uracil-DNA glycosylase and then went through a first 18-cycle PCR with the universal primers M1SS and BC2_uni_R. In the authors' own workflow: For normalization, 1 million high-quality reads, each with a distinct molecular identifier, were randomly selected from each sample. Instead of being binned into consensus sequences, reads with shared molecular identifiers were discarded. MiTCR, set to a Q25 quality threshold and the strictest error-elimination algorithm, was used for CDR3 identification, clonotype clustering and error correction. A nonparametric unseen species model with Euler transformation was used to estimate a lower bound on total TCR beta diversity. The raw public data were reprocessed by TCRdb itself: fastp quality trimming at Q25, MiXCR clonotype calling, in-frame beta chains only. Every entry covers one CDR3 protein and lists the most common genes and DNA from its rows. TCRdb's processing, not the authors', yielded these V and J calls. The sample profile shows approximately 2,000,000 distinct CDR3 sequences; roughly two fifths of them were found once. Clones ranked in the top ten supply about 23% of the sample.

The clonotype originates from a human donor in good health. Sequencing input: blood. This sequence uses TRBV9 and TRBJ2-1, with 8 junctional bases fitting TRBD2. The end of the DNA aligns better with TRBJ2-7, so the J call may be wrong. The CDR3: CASSRGGLSYNEQYF. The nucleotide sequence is TGTGCCAGCAGCCGGGGGGGCCTGTCCTACAATGAGCAGTACTTC.